This is a list of T cell receptor beta chains from one sample in a study of cytomegalovirus exposure and HLA in healthy donors. Some clones are missing from TCRdb's copy, which holds only in-frame ones; the method was immunoSEQ multiplex PCR. This table holds about 130,000 clones, 80% found once. The sample was PBMCs. These receptors originate from a middle-aged woman in good health and CMV-seronegative. Each CDR3 is given with its conserved first and last residue. Size is stated for part of the rows, as once, few or many counts, or as a class when the clone is expanded.

v_gene: TRBV29-1; j_gene: TRBJ1-3; abundance: few; CDR3aa: CSVRTGPRNTIYF
v_gene: TRBV5-1; j_gene: TRBJ2-3; abundance: -; CDR3aa: CASSLQGWETDTQYF
v_gene: TRBV6-1; j_gene: TRBJ2-7; abundance: -; CDR3aa: CASCPGTGGYEQYF
v_gene: TRBV4-1; j_gene: TRBJ2-5; abundance: -; CDR3aa: CASSQGGGRYQETQYF
v_gene: TRBV4-2; j_gene: TRBJ1-5; abundance: -; CDR3aa: CAGSQDRRGATQPQHF
v_gene: TRBV13; j_gene: TRBJ1-2; abundance: -; CDR3aa: CASSFSNRVYGYTF
v_gene: TRBV18; j_gene: TRBJ2-1; abundance: -; CDR3aa: CASSPPGGAVAGNEQFF
v_gene: TRBV7-9; j_gene: TRBJ2-3; abundance: -; CDR3aa: CASSQGQSTDTQYF
v_gene: TRBV7-2; j_gene: TRBJ2-3; abundance: few; CDR3aa: CASSLGSADTQYF
v_gene: TRBV27; j_gene: TRBJ2-1; abundance: -; CDR3aa: CASSPMSGRVYNEQFF